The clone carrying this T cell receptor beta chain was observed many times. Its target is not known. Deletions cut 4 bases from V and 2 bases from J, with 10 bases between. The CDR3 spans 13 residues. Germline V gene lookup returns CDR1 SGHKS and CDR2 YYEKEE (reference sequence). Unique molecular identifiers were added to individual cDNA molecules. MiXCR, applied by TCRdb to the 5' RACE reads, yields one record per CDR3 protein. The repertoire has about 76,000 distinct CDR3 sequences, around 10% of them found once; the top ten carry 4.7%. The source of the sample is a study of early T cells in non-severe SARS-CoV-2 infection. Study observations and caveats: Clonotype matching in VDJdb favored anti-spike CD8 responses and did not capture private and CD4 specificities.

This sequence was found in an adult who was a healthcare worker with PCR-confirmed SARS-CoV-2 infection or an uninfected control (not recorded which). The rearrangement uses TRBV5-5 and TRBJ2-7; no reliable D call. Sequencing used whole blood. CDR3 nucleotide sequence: TGTGCCAGCAGCCCCAGGCTGGCCTACGAGCAGTACTTC. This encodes CASSPRLAYEQYF.